This T cell receptor beta chain appears in the sequencing data of a study of blood T cell repertoires in COVID-19. Trimming removed 7 bases from V and 4 bases from J; junction bases left unmatched: 6. The CDR3 length is 13 residues. The germline V gene encodes CDR1 MNHEY and CDR2 SVGAGI. In the original processing: Researchers report that nucleated cell counts were estimated from reference gene primer amplification. Some clones are missing from TCRdb's copy, which holds only in-frame ones; the method was immunoSEQ multiplex PCR. V and J calls plus clone size are reproduced from that table; the DNA served to infer D and trimming. This sample has about 410,000 clones, with about nine tenths found just once.

Sequencing was carried out using PBMCs or T cells enriched from blood (not recorded which). The chain is built from TRBV6-5 and TRBJ1-2; 7 bases are a match to TRBD1. The sequence came from a woman aged 30 to 39 who had recovered from COVID-19. This chain's CDR3 is CASTRDRSYGYTF. The CDR3, as DNA: TGTGCCAGCACTAGGGACAGATCCTATGGCTACACCTTC.